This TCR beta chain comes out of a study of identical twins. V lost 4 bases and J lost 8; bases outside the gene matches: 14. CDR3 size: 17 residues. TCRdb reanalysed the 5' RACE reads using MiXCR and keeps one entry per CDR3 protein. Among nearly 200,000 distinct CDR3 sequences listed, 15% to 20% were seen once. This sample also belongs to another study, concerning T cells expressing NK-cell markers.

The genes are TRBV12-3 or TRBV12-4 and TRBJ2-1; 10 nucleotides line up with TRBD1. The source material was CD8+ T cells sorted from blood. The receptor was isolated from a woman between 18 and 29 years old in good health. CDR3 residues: CASSCDRGLVVGDEQFF. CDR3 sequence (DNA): TGTGCCAGCAGTTGTGACAGGGGGCTGGTCGTGGGGGATGAGCAGTTCTTC.